These 22 T cell receptor beta chains came from one sample sequenced in a study of cytomegalovirus exposure and HLA in healthy donors. The PCR employed 60 Vbeta primers together with 13 Jbeta primers. Clones were sequenced by immunoSEQ multiplex PCR, and TCRdb holds only the in-frame ones, with some missing. The table lists 76,000 or so clones, about 78% of them singletons, with around 9.3% in the top ten. The sample was PBMCs. These receptors all come from a woman aged 40 to 50 in good health and CMV-seropositive.

The rearrangement links TRBV23-1 to TRBJ1-2; the D gene is possibly TRBD1 (5 bases). TRBV23-1 is given ORF status, its function remaining uncertain. The CDR3 extends over 14 amino acids. V gave up 3 bases and J gave up 4 bases, with 12 bases separating them. CDR3 sequence (DNA): TGCGCCAGCAGTCAGCCGGGACTTATCTATGGCTACACCTTC. Protein sequence: CASSQPGLIYGYTF.

This clone was observed a few times. This chain joins TRBV4-1 and TRBJ2-3, with D tentatively TRBD1 (6 bases). This CDR3 region has 14 residues. Germline CDR1 MGHRA, CDR2 YSYEKL. The germline V and J ends were trimmed by 3 bases and 6 bases, with 13 bases remaining between them. This chain's CDR3 is CASSQDPRGDTQYF. CDR3 coding DNA: TGCGCCAGCAGCCAGGACCCCAGGGGCGATACGCAGTATTTT.

This clone appeared a few times. The chain recombines TRBV19 with TRBJ2-3, with 8 bases aligning to TRBD2. From germline, CDR1 is LNHDA and CDR2 SQIVND (reference sequence). The CDR3 covers 16 residues. The V segment lost 0 bases and the J segment 5 bases; nucleotides outside the gene matches: 7. CDR3 in amino acids: CASSIEGRGGLDTQYF. CDR3 nucleotides: TGTGCCAGTAGTATAGAGGGTCGCGGGGGGCTAGATACGCAGTATTTT.

Here the CDR3 DNA reads TGTGCCAGCAGTTACGCGGGGCGGGGGCCGGCACAGTTCTTC. This sequence encodes CASSYAGRGPAQFF. The chain links TRBV6-5 to TRBJ2-1, with D maybe TRBD2 (7 bases). Germline CDR1 and CDR2: MNHEY and SVGAGI. The V end was cut by 2 bases, the J end by 13 bases, with 18 bases between. The CDR3 loop spans 14 amino acids.

The chain carries TRBV5-1 and TRBJ1-6, with D perhaps TRBD1 (5 bases). Germline CDR1 is SGHRS and CDR2 is YFSETQ. Trimming stripped 0 bases from V and 10 bases from J, with 14 bases between. The CDR3 is 15 amino acids. DNA of the CDR3: TGCGCCAGCAGCTTGGGGGCAGGGTCGATCTCACCCCTCCACTTT. It encodes CASSLGAGSISPLHF.

The genes are TRBV20-1 and TRBJ1-1; D not certain. This CDR3 region has 11 residues. Germline V gene lookup returns CDR1 DFQATT and CDR2 SNEGSKA (reference sequence). Trimming cost V 2 bases and J 1 base, with 2 bases left between them. CDR3 nucleotides: TGCAGTGCTAGACAGAACACTGAAGCTTTCTTT. This codes for CSARQNTEAFF.

The count of this clone is one. The genes are TRBV12-5 and TRBJ2-5; TRBD2 agrees at 10 bases. The V gene end was trimmed by 1 base and the J gene end by 1 base; junction bases not matched to a gene: 0. The CDR3 covers 15 residues. Germline V lookup: CDR1 LGHNT, CDR2 FRNRAP. In DNA form, the CDR3 reads TGTGCTAGTGGTTTGGGACTAGCGGGCCAAGAGACCCAGTACTTC. It is translated as CASGLGLAGQETQYF.

This clone was picked up one time. The genes are TRBV29-1 and TRBJ1-4, with TRBD1 matching over 9 bases. Germline CDR1 and CDR2: SQVTM and ANQGSEA. V lost 4 bases, J lost 8 bases, and 11 bases stayed unmatched. This CDR3 comprises 15 residues. The CDR3 coding sequence is TGCAGCGTTGCCACAACAGGGGGCGGGGGAGAAAAACTGTTTTTT. Amino acids: CSVATTGGGGEKLFF.

V is TRBV2 and J is TRBJ2-1, with 12 bases lining up with TRBD2. Germline V CDR1 and CDR2: SNHLY, FYNNEI. The CDR3 runs to 15 residues. With V trimmed by 10 bases and J by 4 bases, 8 bases remained unmatched. CDR3 residues: CATASGGESYNEQFF. The CDR3 nucleotides read TGTGCCACAGCTAGCGGGGGGGAATCTTACAATGAGCAGTTCTTC.

This sequence joins TRBV13 and TRBJ1-6, with 9 bases matching TRBD1. This CDR3 is 14 amino acids long. The germline gives CDR1 PRHDT, CDR2 FYEKMQ (reference sequence). Losses at the gene ends were 4 bases for V and 8 bases for J; bases not matched to a gene: 3. The CDR3 loop reads CASSYRQGDSPLHF. The CDR3 nucleotides read TGTGCCAGCAGCTACAGACAGGGGGATTCACCCCTCCACTTT.

V and J are TRBV2 and TRBJ2-5; 14 bases are a match to TRBD2. This CDR3 has 17 residues. CDR1 and CDR2 (germline): SNHLY, FYNNEI. Trimming cost V 6 bases and J 5 bases; bases outside gene matches: 11. This chain's CDR3 is CASRRTSGGRGCETQYF. Here the CDR3 DNA reads TGTGCCAGCAGGCGGACTAGCGGGGGGCGAGGATGTGAGACCCAGTACTTC.

V gene TRBV19 combines with J gene TRBJ1-5, with D unclear. CDR1 LNHDA and CDR2 SQIVND come from the germline V gene (reference sequence). The CDR3 spans 12 residues. The V end was cut by 3 bases, the J end by 5 bases, with 5 bases between. In DNA form, the CDR3 reads TGTGCCAGTAGTATCTATGATCAGCCCCAGCATTTT. Protein: CASSIYDQPQHF.

This rearrangement joins TRBV27 to TRBJ1-4, with D possibly matching TRBD1 (5 bases). CDR3 length: 16 residues. CDR1 is MNHEY and CDR2 is SMNVEV in the germline V gene (reference sequence). The V end lost 6 bases, the J end lost 0 bases, and 14 bases lay between the germline ends. The CDR3 DNA is TGTGCCAGCAGCCGGGGGATGGGGGCAACTAATGAAAAACTGTTTTTT. This gives the protein CASSRGMGATNEKLFF.

This clone came up a few times. V is TRBV5-1 and J is TRBJ2-5; TRBD2 agrees at 8 bases. The CDR3 totals 15 residues. Germline trimming cut 0 bases from V and 5 bases from J; bases unmatched to any gene: 6. Germline-derived CDR1 and CDR2 are SGHRS and YFSETQ. CDR3 in amino acids: CASSLESGGAETQYF. The CDR3 DNA reads as TGCGCCAGCAGCTTGGAGTCCGGGGGGGCGGAGACCCAGTACTTC. The full variable domain, rest sourced from reference TRBV5-1 and TRBJ2-5, is KAGVTQTPRYLIKTRGQQVTLSCSPISGHRSVSWYQQTPGQGLQFLFEYFSETQRNKGNFPGRFSGRQFSNSRSEMNVSTLELGDSALYLCASSLESGGAETQYFGPGTRLLVL.

The rearrangement links TRBV6-5 to TRBJ2-7; 9 nucleotides line up with TRBD1. The CDR3 contains 15 residues. With 0 bases clipped from V and 5 bases from J, the junction kept 5 bases outside the gene matches. The germline CDR1 and CDR2 sequences are MNHEY and SVGAGI. The CDR3 DNA is TGTGCCAGCAGTTACTCGGGGGGACAGGGCAACGAGCAGTACTTC. Translating it yields CASSYSGGQGNEQYF.

This clone was recorded a few times. The rearrangement joins TRBV19 to TRBJ1-6, with a weak D call TRBD1 (6 bases). Germline V CDR1 and CDR2: LNHDA, SQIVND (reference sequence). With 4 bases removed from V and 10 bases from J, the gap between germline ends came to 11 bases. CDR3 length: 13 residues. Here the CDR3 DNA reads TGTGCCAGTAGTAACAGTGGGGGCTCACCCCTCCACTTT. Translation gives CASSNSGGSPLHF.

The rearrangement joins TRBV28 to TRBJ2-3, with a weak D call TRBD1 (6 bases). The germline CDR1 and CDR2 sequences are MDHEN and SYDVKM. Trimming removed 5 bases from V and 2 bases from J, with 11 bases in between. The length of the CDR3 is 14 residues. As DNA, the CDR3 is TGTGCCAGCAGTATAGGACAGCTCACAGATACGCAGTATTTT. As protein: CASSIGQLTDTQYF.

The CDR3 DNA reads as TGTGCCAGCAGCGTAAATACCCGGGATACGCAGTATTTT. Its translation is CASSVNTRDTQYF. The chain has TRBV11-2 and TRBJ2-3; D call uncertain. The V gene's germline CDR1 is SGHAT and CDR2 FQNNGV. The V end was cut by 5 bases, the J end by 6 bases, with 12 bases between. The CDR3 is 13 amino acids.

J is TRBJ1-5 and V is TRBV29-1; D is unclear. V was cut by 5 bases and J by 3 bases, with 14 bases left in between. In germline, CDR1 is SQVTM, CDR2 ANQGSEA. The CDR3 has 14 amino acids. This chain's CDR3 is CSVCFSDPNQPQHF. The DNA for the CDR3 is TGCAGCGTTTGTTTCAGCGATCCCAATCAGCCCCAGCATTTT. Based on the CDR3 plus reference TRBV29-1 and TRBJ1-5, the full variable domain is SAVISQKPSRDICQRGTSLTIQCQVDSQVTMMFWYRQQPGQSLTLIATANQGSEATYESGFVIDKFPISRPNLTFSTLTVSNMSPEDSSIYLCSVCFSDPNQPQHFGDGTRLSIL.

The CDR3 region is CASSLTGGLNYGYTF. The CDR3 DNA follows: TGTGCCAGCAGCTTGACGGGGGGCCTTAACTATGGCTACACCTTC. The genes are TRBV5-5 and TRBJ1-2, with D possibly TRBD1 on 6 matching bases. This CDR3 region has 15 residues. The V gene lost 1 base and the J gene lost 1 base, with 11 bases spanning the gap. In germline, CDR1 is SGHKS, CDR2 YYEKEE (reference sequence).

This clone appeared once. V gene TRBV6-5 combines with J gene TRBJ1-2; D remains unclear. The V end lost 6 bases, the J end lost 1 base, and 12 bases lay between the germline ends. Per germline, CDR1 MNHEY and CDR2 SVGAGI. This CDR3 has 14 residues. The CDR3 bases are TGTGCCAGCAGCCTCAACACCCTTAACTATGGCTACACCTTC. Protein: CASSLNTLNYGYTF.

This clone was seen only a few times. V is TRBV9 and J is TRBJ2-3; 10 bases line up with TRBD2. V gave up 0 bases and J gave up 0 bases; unmatched junction bases: 7. This CDR3 is built from 18 residues. Germline values: CDR1 SGDLS, CDR2 YYNGEE. The CDR3 nucleotides read TGTGCCAGCAGCGTAGTGCCCAGCGGGGGGGGTAGCACAGATACGCAGTATTTT. Residues: CASSVVPSGGGSTDTQYF.